Listed below are T cell receptor beta chains from one sample, sequenced in a study of PD-L1 blockade in urothelial cancer. TCRdb keeps only in-frame clones here, not all; method: immunoSEQ multiplex PCR. The sample has some 71,000 clones; about 86% are singletons. Specimen: PBMCs, collected around atezolizumab (anti-PD-L1) treatment. These receptors were collected from a man aged 60 to 69 with urothelial cancer. CDR3s leave out the opening cysteine and the closing phenylalanine or tryptophan. The order of the fields is D gene, clone size, J gene, V gene, CDR3 protein. The D gene is left open where the match is weak. Clone size appears in some rows only: once, few, many, or a class for an expanded clone.

d_call: TRBD1
clone_size: -
j_call: TRBJ2-3
v_call: TRBV29-1
cdr3_aa: SSQSEDRGWDTQY

d_call: TRBD1
clone_size: -
j_call: TRBJ2-7
v_call: TRBV19
cdr3_aa: ASSAQGGDRGSEQY

d_call: -
clone_size: -
j_call: TRBJ2-1
v_call: TRBV5-1
cdr3_aa: ASSLDRVDNEQF

d_call: -
clone_size: -
j_call: TRBJ1-1
v_call: TRBV30
cdr3_aa: AWSSGSGYTEAF

d_call: TRBD1
clone_size: -
j_call: TRBJ1-1
v_call: TRBV11-3
cdr3_aa: ASSLQGVNTEAF

d_call: TRBD2
clone_size: -
j_call: TRBJ2-5
v_call: TRBV30
cdr3_aa: AWSVGGGAIETQY

d_call: -
clone_size: -
j_call: TRBJ2-7
v_call: TRBV6-1
cdr3_aa: ASSELRGSVEQY

d_call: -
clone_size: once
j_call: TRBJ2-4
v_call: TRBV5-6
cdr3_aa: ASSSGSSIAKNIQY

d_call: TRBD2
clone_size: -
j_call: TRBJ2-7
v_call: TRBV7-2
cdr3_aa: ASILGRGSSYEQY

d_call: -
clone_size: -
j_call: TRBJ1-5
v_call: TRBV6-5
cdr3_aa: ASRRDMSPGQPQH

d_call: TRBD2
clone_size: -
j_call: TRBJ2-6
v_call: TRBV5-8
cdr3_aa: ASSLVRLAGAGANVLT

d_call: -
clone_size: -
j_call: TRBJ1-6
v_call: TRBV30
cdr3_aa: AWSVGGNSPLH

d_call: -
clone_size: -
j_call: TRBJ1-6
v_call: TRBV7-9
cdr3_aa: ASSLETGRTPLH

d_call: TRBD1
clone_size: -
j_call: TRBJ1-1
v_call: TRBV18
cdr3_aa: ASSTPRDRNTEAF

d_call: TRBD1
clone_size: -
j_call: TRBJ2-5
v_call: TRBV7-9
cdr3_aa: ATQDRRETQY

d_call: TRBD2
clone_size: -
j_call: TRBJ2-5
v_call: TRBV11-2
cdr3_aa: ASSFQPGLASQETQY

d_call: -
clone_size: few
j_call: TRBJ1-6
v_call: TRBV6-5
cdr3_aa: ASSYRGNSPLH

d_call: TRBD1
clone_size: -
j_call: TRBJ2-7
v_call: TRBV5-5
cdr3_aa: ASFPSRDSSPEQY

d_call: -
clone_size: -
j_call: TRBJ2-5
v_call: TRBV14
cdr3_aa: ASSRLEGPGETQY

d_call: -
clone_size: -
j_call: TRBJ1-5
v_call: TRBV27
cdr3_aa: ASSPLRRGSNQPQH

d_call: -
clone_size: once
j_call: TRBJ1-6
v_call: TRBV19
cdr3_aa: ASQRGGRQYNSPLH

d_call: -
clone_size: -
j_call: TRBJ1-3
v_call: TRBV30
cdr3_aa: AWWDWDGYTIY

d_call: TRBD2
clone_size: -
j_call: TRBJ2-5
v_call: TRBV11-3
cdr3_aa: ASSLEGRGGGETQY

d_call: -
clone_size: -
j_call: TRBJ2-1
v_call: TRBV6-1
cdr3_aa: ASSEMRQSYNEQF

d_call: -
clone_size: -
j_call: TRBJ2-3
v_call: TRBV5-1
cdr3_aa: ASSPTGGPGTDTQY

d_call: TRBD1
clone_size: -
j_call: TRBJ2-7
v_call: TRBV18
cdr3_aa: ASSPAGTAYSEQY

d_call: -
clone_size: -
j_call: TRBJ1-6
v_call: TRBV19
cdr3_aa: ASSEFPQGNSPLH

d_call: -
clone_size: -
j_call: TRBJ1-1
v_call: TRBV5-1
cdr3_aa: ASSSPGNTEAF

d_call: -
clone_size: -
j_call: TRBJ1-1
v_call: TRBV7-6
cdr3_aa: ASSGSMNTEAF

d_call: -
clone_size: -
j_call: TRBJ2-7
v_call: TRBV11-3
cdr3_aa: ASSLGGSVGYEQY

d_call: TRBD2
clone_size: -
j_call: TRBJ2-1
v_call: TRBV7-3
cdr3_aa: ASSLGGFNEQF

d_call: -
clone_size: -
j_call: TRBJ2-7
v_call: TRBV18
cdr3_aa: ASSQRSGEQY

d_call: -
clone_size: -
j_call: TRBJ1-1
v_call: TRBV5-1
cdr3_aa: ASSLTGFTEAF

d_call: -
clone_size: -
j_call: TRBJ2-2
v_call: TRBV28
cdr3_aa: ATLTGNTGELF

d_call: -
clone_size: -
j_call: TRBJ2-2
v_call: TRBV5-1
cdr3_aa: ASSLVPGYAGELF

d_call: -
clone_size: -
j_call: TRBJ2-7
v_call: TRBV29-1
cdr3_aa: SGTPRGPYEQY

d_call: -
clone_size: -
j_call: TRBJ1-2
v_call: TRBV9
cdr3_aa: ASSVDVGGTDYGYT

d_call: -
clone_size: few
j_call: TRBJ2-1
v_call: TRBV4-3
cdr3_aa: ASSQRGTPYNEQF

d_call: TRBD1
clone_size: -
j_call: TRBJ1-4
v_call: TRBV18
cdr3_aa: ASSQGAGSEKLF

d_call: TRBD1
clone_size: once
j_call: TRBJ2-6
v_call: TRBV5-8
cdr3_aa: ASSSGQRGANVLT

d_call: -
clone_size: -
j_call: TRBJ2-1
v_call: TRBV9
cdr3_aa: ASSVGGYGVSYNEQF

d_call: TRBD2
clone_size: -
j_call: TRBJ2-5
v_call: TRBV4-3
cdr3_aa: ASSPGVAGTQETQY

d_call: -
clone_size: -
j_call: TRBJ1-2
v_call: TRBV30
cdr3_aa: AWSVEAERGYT

d_call: -
clone_size: -
j_call: TRBJ1-2
v_call: TRBV4-3
cdr3_aa: ASSQVDSLTGGYT

d_call: TRBD2
clone_size: -
j_call: TRBJ2-7
v_call: TRBV2
cdr3_aa: ASNPGLAVYEQY

d_call: -
clone_size: -
j_call: TRBJ2-7
v_call: TRBV4-3
cdr3_aa: ASSQETFGRGYEQY